Many counts were recorded for the clone carrying this T cell receptor (beta chain). The antigen remains undetermined. Molecules of cDNA were individually given unique molecular identifiers that were attached to them. In TCRdb, the 5' RACE reads were re-called with MiXCR into one record per CDR3 protein. The sample has 100,000 to 130,000 distinct CDR3 sequences, about 12% seen once. The data were taken from a study of early T cells in non-severe SARS-CoV-2 infection. About the research overall: Whole-blood bulk RNA, unsorted, was sequenced, and chains were unpaired. General study findings and limits: Sequences matched to VDJdb favored anti-spike CD8 responses, while private and CD4 specificities were missed.

V lost 3 bases to trimming and J lost 1 base, with 9 bases between them. The CDR3 spans 14 residues. This chain uses TRBV12-3 or TRBV12-4 with TRBJ1-1; D possibly corresponds to TRBD1 (5 bases). This TCR was recovered from an adult who was a healthcare worker with PCR-confirmed SARS-CoV-2 infection or an uninfected control (not recorded which). Sequencing was performed on whole blood. The CDR3 DNA follows: TGTGCCAGCAGTTTGGGACTTAGGAACACTGAAGCTTTCTTT. This encodes CASSLGLRNTEAFF.